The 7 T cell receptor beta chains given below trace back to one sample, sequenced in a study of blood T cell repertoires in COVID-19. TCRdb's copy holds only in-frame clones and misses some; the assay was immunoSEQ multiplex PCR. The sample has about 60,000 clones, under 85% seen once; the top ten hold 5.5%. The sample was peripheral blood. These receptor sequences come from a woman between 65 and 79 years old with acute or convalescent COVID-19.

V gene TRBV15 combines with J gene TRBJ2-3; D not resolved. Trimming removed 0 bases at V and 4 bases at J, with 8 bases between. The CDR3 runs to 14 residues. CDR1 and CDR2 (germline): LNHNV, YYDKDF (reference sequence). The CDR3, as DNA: TGTGCCACCAGCAGAGATGCGGTGGCAGATACGCAGTATTTT. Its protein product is CATSRDAVADTQYF.

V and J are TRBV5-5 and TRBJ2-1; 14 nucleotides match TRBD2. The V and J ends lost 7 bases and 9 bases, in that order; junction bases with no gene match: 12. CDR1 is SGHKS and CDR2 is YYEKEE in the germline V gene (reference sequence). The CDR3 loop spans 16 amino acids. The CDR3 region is CASPPPGLAGVSEQFF. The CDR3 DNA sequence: TGTGCCAGCCCCCCCCCGGGACTAGCGGGGGTAAGTGAGCAGTTCTTC.

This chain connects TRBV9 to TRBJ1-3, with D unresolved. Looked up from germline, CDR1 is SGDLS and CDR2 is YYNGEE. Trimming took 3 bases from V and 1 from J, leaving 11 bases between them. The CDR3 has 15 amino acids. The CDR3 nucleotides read TGTGCCAGCAGCGATCCGGGGTATTCTGGAAACACCATATATTTT. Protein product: CASSDPGYSGNTIYF.

The CDR3: CASTPAGFRETQYF. DNA of the CDR3: TGTGCCAGCACCCCAGCAGGCTTCCGAGAGACCCAGTACTTC. This chain links TRBV2 with TRBJ2-5; D gene uncertain. V gave up 7 bases and J gave up 4 bases, with 16 bases separating them. The germline V gene encodes CDR1 SNHLY and CDR2 FYNNEI. The CDR3 contains 14 residues.

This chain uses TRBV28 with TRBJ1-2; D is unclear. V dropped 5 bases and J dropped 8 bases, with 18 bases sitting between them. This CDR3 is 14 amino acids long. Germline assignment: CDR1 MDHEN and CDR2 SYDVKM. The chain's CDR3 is CASSTIRVTHGYTF. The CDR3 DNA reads TGTGCCAGCAGTACGATTCGGGTCACCCACGGCTACACCTTC.

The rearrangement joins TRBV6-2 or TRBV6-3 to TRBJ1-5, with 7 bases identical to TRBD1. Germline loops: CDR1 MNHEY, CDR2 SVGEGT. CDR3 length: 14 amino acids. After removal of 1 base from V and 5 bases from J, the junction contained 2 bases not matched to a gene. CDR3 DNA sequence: TGTGCCAGCAGTTACTGGACAGGCGATCAGCCCCAGCATTTT. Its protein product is CASSYWTGDQPQHF.

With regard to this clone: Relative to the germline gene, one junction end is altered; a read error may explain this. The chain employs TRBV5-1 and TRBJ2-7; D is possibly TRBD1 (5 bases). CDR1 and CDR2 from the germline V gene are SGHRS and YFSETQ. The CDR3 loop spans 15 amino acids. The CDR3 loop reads CASSPDSLSSSEQYF. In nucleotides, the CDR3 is TGCGCCAGCAGCCCAGACAGTCTGAGCTCCTCCGAGCAGTACTTC.